This T cell receptor (beta chain) comes out of a study of T cells in women clearing cervical HPV infection. immunoSEQ multiplex PCR used an average of 1200 ng genomic DNA. Profiled with immunoSEQ multiplex PCR; TCRdb holds only in-frame clones, not every one. The sample yields about 39,000 clones, of which the top ten take up 4.5% to 5.5%. Turning to this clone: The read halts 3 residues ahead of the CDR3 end, with the missing end drawn from the germline J gene.

The CDR3 is 17 amino acids. Trimming took off 3 bases at V and 7 bases at J, with 19 bases between the two ends. CDR1 LNHDA and CDR2 SQIVND come from the germline V gene (reference sequence). Sequenced input: blood buffy coat. The chain employs TRBV19 and TRBJ1-6; D might be TRBD1 (6 bases). The sequence was obtained from a woman aged 18 to 75 with a cervical HPV16 infection that either progressed to CIN3+ or cleared (not recorded which). The DNA read from the CDR3 is TGTGCCAGTAGTATCCCACAGGGCCGCGAAGGGAATTCACCC. This translates into CASSIPQGREGNSP. The entire CDR3 protein is CASSIPQGREGNSPLHF.